The source of this T cell receptor beta chain is a study of cytomegalovirus exposure and HLA in healthy donors. Vbeta (60) and Jbeta (13) primers were used in the PCR. Clones were sequenced by immunoSEQ multiplex PCR, and TCRdb holds only the in-frame ones, with some missing. This table holds roughly 150,000 clones, roughly three quarters found once. This TCR derives from a woman aged 40 to 50 in good health and CMV-seronegative. Sequencing was carried out using PBMCs.

The CDR3 loop is CAWSGLSDTQYF. The DNA for the CDR3 is TGTGCCTGGAGTGGTCTATCAGATACGCAGTATTTT. The chain couples TRBV30 to TRBJ2-3; D not certain. The germline CDR1 and CDR2 sequences are GTSNPN and SVGIG (reference sequence). The CDR3 length is 12 residues. V was cut by 1 base and J by 4 bases, with 6 bases left in between. Using reference TRBV30 and TRBJ2-3 for the parts outside the CDR3, the full variable domain is SQTIHQWPATLVQPVGSPLSLECTVEGTSNPNLYWYRQAAGRGLQLLFYSVGIGQISSEVPQNLSASRPQDRQFILSSKKLLLSDSGFYLCAWSGLSDTQYFGPGTRLTVL.